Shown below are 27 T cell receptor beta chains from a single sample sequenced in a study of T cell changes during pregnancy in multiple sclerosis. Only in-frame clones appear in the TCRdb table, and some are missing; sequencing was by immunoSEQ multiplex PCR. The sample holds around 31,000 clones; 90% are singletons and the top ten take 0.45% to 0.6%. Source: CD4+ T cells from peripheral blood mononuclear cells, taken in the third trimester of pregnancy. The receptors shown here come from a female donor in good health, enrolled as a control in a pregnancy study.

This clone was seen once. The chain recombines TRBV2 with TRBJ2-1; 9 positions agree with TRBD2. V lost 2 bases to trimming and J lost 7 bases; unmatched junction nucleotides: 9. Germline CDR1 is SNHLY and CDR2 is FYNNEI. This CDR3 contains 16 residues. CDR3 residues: CASSEWSGTSLNEQFF. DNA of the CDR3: TGTGCCAGCAGTGAATGGTCAGGGACTAGCCTAAATGAGCAGTTCTTC.

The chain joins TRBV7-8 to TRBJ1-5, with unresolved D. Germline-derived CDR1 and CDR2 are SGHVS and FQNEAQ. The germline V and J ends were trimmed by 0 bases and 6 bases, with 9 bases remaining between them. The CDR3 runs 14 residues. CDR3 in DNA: TGTGCCAGCAGCTTAGCGCGGGGTTTTCAGCCCCAGCATTTT. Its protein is CASSLARGFQPQHF.

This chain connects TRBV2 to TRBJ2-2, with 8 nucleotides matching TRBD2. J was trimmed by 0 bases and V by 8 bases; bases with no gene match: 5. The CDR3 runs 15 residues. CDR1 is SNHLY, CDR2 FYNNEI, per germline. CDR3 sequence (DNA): TGTGCCAGCCGACGGGGACTAGCGAACACCGGGGAGCTGTTTTTT. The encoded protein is CASRRGLANTGELFF.

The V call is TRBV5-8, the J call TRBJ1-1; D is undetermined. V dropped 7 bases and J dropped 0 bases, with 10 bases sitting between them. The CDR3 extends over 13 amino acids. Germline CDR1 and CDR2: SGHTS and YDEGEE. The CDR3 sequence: CASLRQVNTEAFF. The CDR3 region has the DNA TGTGCCAGCCTACGGCAGGTGAACACTGAAGCTTTCTTT.

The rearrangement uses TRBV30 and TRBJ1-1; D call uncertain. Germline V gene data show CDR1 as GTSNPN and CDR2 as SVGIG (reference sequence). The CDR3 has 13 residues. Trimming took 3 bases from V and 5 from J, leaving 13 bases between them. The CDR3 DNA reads TGTGCCTGGAGACAGCTACCTGGTACTGAAGCTTTCTTT. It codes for CAWRQLPGTEAFF.

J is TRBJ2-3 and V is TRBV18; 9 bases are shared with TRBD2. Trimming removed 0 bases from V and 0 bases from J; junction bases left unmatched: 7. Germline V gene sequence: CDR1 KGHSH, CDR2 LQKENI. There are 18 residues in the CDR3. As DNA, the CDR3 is TGTGCCAGCTCACCACCGGTTGGAGCGGGGGGTAGCACAGATACGCAGTATTTT. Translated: CASSPPVGAGGSTDTQYF.

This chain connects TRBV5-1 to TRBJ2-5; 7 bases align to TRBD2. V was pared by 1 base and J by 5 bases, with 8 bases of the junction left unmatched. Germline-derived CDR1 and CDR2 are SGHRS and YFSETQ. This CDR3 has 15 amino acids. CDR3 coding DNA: TGCGCCAGCAGCTTGTCGCCGACGCGGGAGGAGACCCAGTACTTC. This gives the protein CASSLSPTREETQYF.

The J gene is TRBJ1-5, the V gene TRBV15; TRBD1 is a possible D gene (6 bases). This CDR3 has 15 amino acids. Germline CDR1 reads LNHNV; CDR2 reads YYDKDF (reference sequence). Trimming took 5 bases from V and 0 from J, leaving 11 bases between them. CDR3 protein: CATSWTRGSNQPQHF. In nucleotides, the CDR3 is TGTGCCACCAGCTGGACCAGGGGTAGCAATCAGCCCCAGCATTTT.

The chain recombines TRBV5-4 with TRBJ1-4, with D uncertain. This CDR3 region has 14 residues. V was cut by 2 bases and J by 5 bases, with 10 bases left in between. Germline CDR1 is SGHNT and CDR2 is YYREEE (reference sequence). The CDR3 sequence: CASSLAGNNEKLFF. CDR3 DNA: TGTGCCAGCAGCTTAGCCGGGAACAATGAAAAACTGTTTTTT.

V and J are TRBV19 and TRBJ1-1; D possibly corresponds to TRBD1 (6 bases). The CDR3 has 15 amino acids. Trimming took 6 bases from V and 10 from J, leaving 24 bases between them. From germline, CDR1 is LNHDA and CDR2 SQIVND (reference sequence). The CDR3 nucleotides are TGTGCCAGTAGCAACCAGGACCGGGACACCTATCCAGCTTTCTTT. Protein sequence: CASSNQDRDTYPAFF. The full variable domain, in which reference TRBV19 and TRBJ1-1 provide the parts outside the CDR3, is DGGITQSPKYLFRKEGQNVTLSCEQNLNHDAMYWYRQDPGQGLRLIYYSQIVNDFQKGDIAEGYSVSREKKESFPLTVTSAQKNPTAFYLCASSNQDRDTYPAFFGQGTRLTVV.

CDR3 in DNA: TGTGCCAGCAGTCTTAACGAGGGCCCCTACAATGAGCAGTTCTTC. Its protein is CASSLNEGPYNEQFF. This chain joins TRBV27 and TRBJ2-1; the D gene is possibly TRBD2 (5 bases). V dropped 5 bases and J dropped 2 bases, with 13 bases sitting between them. The CDR3 runs to 15 residues. Germline assignment: CDR1 MNHEY and CDR2 SMNVEV (reference sequence).

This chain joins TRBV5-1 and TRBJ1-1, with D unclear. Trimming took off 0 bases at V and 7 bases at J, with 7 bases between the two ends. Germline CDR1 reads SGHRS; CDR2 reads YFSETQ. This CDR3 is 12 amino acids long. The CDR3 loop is CASSLVRDEAFF. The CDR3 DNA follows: TGCGCCAGCAGCTTGGTTAGAGATGAAGCTTTCTTT.

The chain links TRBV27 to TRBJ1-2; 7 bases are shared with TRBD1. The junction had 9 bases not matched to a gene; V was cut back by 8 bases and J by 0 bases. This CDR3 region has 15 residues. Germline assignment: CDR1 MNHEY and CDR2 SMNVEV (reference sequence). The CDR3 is CASFPTGVANYGYTF. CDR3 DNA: TGTGCCAGCTTCCCCACAGGGGTGGCTAACTATGGCTACACCTTC.

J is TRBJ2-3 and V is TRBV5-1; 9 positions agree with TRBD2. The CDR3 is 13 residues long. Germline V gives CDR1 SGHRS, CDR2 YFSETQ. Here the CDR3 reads CATASGDTDTQYF. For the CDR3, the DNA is TGCGCAACGGCTAGCGGGGATACAGATACGCAGTATTTT.

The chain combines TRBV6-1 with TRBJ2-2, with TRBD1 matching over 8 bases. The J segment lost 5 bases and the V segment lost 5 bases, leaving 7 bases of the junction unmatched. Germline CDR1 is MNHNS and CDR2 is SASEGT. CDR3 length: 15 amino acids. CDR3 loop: CASSTSGQVTGELFF. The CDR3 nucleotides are TGTGCCAGCAGTACATCGGGACAGGTAACCGGGGAGCTGTTTTTT.

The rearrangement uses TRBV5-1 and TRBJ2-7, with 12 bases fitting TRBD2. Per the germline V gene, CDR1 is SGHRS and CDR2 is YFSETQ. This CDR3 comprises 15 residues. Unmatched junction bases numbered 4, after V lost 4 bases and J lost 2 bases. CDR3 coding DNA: TGCGCCAGCAGCATGACTAGCGGGAGAGCCTACGAGCAGTACTTC. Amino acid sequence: CASSMTSGRAYEQYF.

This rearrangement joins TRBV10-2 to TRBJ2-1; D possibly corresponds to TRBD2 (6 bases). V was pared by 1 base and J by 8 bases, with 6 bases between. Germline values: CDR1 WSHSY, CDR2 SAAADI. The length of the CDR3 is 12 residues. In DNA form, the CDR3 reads TGCGCCAGCAGTGAGTGGGACTATGAGCAGTTCTTC. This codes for CASSEWDYEQFF.

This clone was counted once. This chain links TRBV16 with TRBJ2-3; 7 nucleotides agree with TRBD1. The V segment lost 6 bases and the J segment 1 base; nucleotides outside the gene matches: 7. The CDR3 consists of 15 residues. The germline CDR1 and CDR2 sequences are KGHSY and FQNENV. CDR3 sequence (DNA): TGTGCCAGCAGACCCAACAGGGGAGGCACAGATACGCAGTATTTT. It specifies CASRPNRGGTDTQYF.

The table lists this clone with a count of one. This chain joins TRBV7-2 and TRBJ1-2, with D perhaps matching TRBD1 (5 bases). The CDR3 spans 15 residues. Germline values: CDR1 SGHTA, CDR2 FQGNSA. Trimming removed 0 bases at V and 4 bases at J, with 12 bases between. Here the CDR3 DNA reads TGTGCCAGCAGCTTAGCTGGGGACGGGGGCTATGGCTACACCTTC. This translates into CASSLAGDGGYGYTF. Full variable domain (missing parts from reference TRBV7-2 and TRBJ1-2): GAGVSQSPSNKVTEKGKDVELRCDPISGHTALYWYRQSLGQGLEFLIYFQGNSAPDKSGLPSDRFSAERTGGSVSTLTIQRTQQEDSAVYLCASSLAGDGGYGYTFGSGTRLTVV.

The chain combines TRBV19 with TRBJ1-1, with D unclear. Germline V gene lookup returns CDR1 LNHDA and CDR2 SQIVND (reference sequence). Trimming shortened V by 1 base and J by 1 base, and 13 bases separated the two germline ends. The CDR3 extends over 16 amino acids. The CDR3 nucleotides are TGTGCCAGTAGTATAGGGGCAGGACTAAGGAACACTGAAGCTTTCTTT. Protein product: CASSIGAGLRNTEAFF.

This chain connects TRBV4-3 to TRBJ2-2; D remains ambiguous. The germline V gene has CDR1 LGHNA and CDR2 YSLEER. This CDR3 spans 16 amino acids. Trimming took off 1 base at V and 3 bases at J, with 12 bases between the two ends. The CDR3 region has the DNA TGCGCCAGCAGCCAAGTCGAACTCATAGACACCGGGGAGCTGTTTTTT. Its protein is CASSQVELIDTGELFF.

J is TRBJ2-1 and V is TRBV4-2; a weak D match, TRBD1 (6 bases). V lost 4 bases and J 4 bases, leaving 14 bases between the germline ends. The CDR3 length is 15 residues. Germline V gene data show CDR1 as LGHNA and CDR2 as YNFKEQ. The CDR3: CASSPRQEVYNEQFF. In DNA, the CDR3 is TGTGCCAGCAGCCCCAGACAGGAGGTTTACAATGAGCAGTTCTTC.

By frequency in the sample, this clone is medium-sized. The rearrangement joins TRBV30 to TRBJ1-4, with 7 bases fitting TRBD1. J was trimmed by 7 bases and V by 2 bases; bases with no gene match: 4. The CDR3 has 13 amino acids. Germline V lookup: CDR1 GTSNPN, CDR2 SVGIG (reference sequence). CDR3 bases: TGTGCCTGGAGTTTGGGGACAGCTGAAAAACTGTTTTTT. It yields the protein CAWSLGTAEKLFF. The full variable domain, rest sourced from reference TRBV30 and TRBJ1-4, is SQTIHQWPATLVQPVGSPLSLECTVEGTSNPNLYWYRQAAGRGLQLLFYSVGIGQISSEVPQNLSASRPQDRQFILSSKKLLLSDSGFYLCAWSLGTAEKLFFGSGTQLSVL.

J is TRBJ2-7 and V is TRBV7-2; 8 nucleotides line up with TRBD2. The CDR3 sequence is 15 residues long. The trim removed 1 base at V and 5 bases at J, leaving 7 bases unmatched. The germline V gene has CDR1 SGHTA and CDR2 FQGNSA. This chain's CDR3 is CASSLVPGGINEQYF. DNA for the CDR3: TGTGCCAGCAGCTTAGTACCGGGAGGGATTAACGAGCAGTACTTC.

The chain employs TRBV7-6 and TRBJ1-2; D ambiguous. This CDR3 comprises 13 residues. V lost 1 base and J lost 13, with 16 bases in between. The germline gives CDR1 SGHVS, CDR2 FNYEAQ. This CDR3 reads CASSLGNSPPTTF. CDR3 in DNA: TGTGCCAGCAGCTTAGGTAACAGTCCCCCCACCACCTTC.

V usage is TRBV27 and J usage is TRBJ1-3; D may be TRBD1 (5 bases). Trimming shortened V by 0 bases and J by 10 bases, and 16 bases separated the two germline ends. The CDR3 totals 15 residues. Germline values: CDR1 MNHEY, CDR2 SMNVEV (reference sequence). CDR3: CASSLSREVGMTIYF. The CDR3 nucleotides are TGTGCCAGCAGTTTATCCAGGGAAGTGGGAATGACCATATATTTT.

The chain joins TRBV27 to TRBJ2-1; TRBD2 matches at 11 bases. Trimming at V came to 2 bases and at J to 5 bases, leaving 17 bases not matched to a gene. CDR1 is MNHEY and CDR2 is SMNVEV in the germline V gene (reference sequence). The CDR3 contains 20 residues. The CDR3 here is CASSLNWAGLAGLPHNEQFF. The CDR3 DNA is TGTGCCAGCAGTTTAAACTGGGCCGGACTAGCGGGTCTACCCCACAATGAGCAGTTCTTC.